This is a list of T cell receptor beta chains from one sample in a study of blood T cell repertoires in COVID-19. Some clones are missing from TCRdb's copy, which holds only in-frame ones; the method was immunoSEQ multiplex PCR. The table lists 210,000 or so clones, 65% to 85% of them singletons. The sample comprised peripheral blood. The receptor source for this set is a middle-aged man with active or convalescent COVID-19. Both conserved end residues are part of each CDR3. The D gene is left open where the match is weak. Part of the rows lack a size; the others show once, few, many or a class for expanded clones.

len | abundance | j_gene | d_gene | v_gene | CDR3nt | CDR3aa
12 | few | TRBJ1-1 | - | TRBV28 | TGTGCCAGCAGACAGACGAACACTGAAGCTTTCTTT | CASRQTNTEAFF
17 | - | TRBJ1-1 | - | TRBV19 | TGTGCCAGTAGTTTCAAAGGGACTTCCCTCTTGAACACTGAAGCTTTCTTT | CASSFKGTSLLNTEAFF
16 | - | TRBJ2-3 | TRBD1 | TRBV28 | TGTGCCAGCAGTCCCCCCGGGACAGGAGACTCTGATACGCAGTATTTT | CASSPPGTGDSDTQYF
15 | - | TRBJ1-2 | TRBD1 | TRBV2 | TGTGCCAGCACCCTTGATACGACAGGGAGCTATGGCTACACCTTC | CASTLDTTGSYGYTF
16 | - | TRBJ1-3 | - | TRBV24-1 | TGTGCCACCAGTGACGCCAGGGGTCTCTCTGGAAACACCATATATTTT | CATSDARGLSGNTIYF
12 | - | TRBJ2-2 | - | TRBV5-5 | TGTGCCAGCAGCTTGGATCTCGGGGAGCTGTTTTTT | CASSLDLGELFF
12 | - | TRBJ1-3 | - | TRBV30 | TGTGCCTGCAGGGGCGCTGGAAACACCATATATTTT | CACRGAGNTIYF
14 | - | TRBJ1-1 | - | TRBV5-5 | TGTGCCAGCAGCTGGGGGGAGACGGGACTCGAAGCTTTCTTT | CASSWGETGLEAFF
15 | - | TRBJ1-5 | - | TRBV27 | TGTGCCAGCAGTTTGCGGCAGGGGCATAATCAGCCCCAGCATTTT | CASSLRQGHNQPQHF
14 | - | TRBJ1-2 | TRBD1 | TRBV2 | TGTGCCAGCACCTACGGACAGGGTCCCTATGGCTACACCTTC | CASTYGQGPYGYTF
16 | - | TRBJ1-3 | - | TRBV3-1/TRBV3-2 | TGTGCCAGCAGCCAAGGACAGCCGTACTCTGGAAACACCATATATTTT | CASSQGQPYSGNTIYF
17 | - | TRBJ2-7 | TRBD2 | TRBV4-1 | TGCGCCAGCAGCCAAGGTAACCCTAGCGGGAGCTCCTACGAGCAGTACTTC | CASSQGNPSGSSYEQYF
15 | - | TRBJ2-7 | TRBD2 | TRBV20-1 | TGCAGTGCTAGTGGAAGACTAGCGGCTTCCTACGAGCAGTACTTC | CSASGRLAASYEQYF
13 | - | TRBJ2-1 | - | TRBV6-4 | TGTGCCAGCAGTGACTCGGACAACAATGAGCAGTTCTTC | CASSDSDNNEQFF
15 | - | TRBJ2-3 | - | TRBV9 | TGTGCCAGCAGCGTAACGTGGACACGCACAGATACGCAGTATTTT | CASSVTWTRTDTQYF
13 | once | TRBJ2-5 | TRBD1 | TRBV10-3 | TGTGCCATCAAGACAGGGGGCCAAGAGACCCAGTACTTC | CAIKTGGQETQYF
12 | - | TRBJ1-1 | - | TRBV3-1/TRBV3-2 | TGTGCCAGCAGCGGGCTTAACACTGAAGCTTTCTTT | CASSGLNTEAFF
19 | - | TRBJ2-3 | TRBD2 | TRBV5-4 | TGTGCCAGCAGCTTCGGACTAGCGACGGGGGTTGGCGGCACAGATACGCAGTATTTT | CASSFGLATGVGGTDTQYF
15 | once | TRBJ2-5 | - | TRBV28 | TGTGCCAGTTCCGGTGGGGGGTCTCTCCAAGAGACCCAGTACTTC | CASSGGGSLQETQYF
16 | once | TRBJ1-2 | TRBD1 | TRBV28 | TGTGCCAGCGGCCCCGGGACAGCACCAATTAACTATGGCTACACCTTC | CASGPGTAPINYGYTF
14 | few | TRBJ2-6 | - | TRBV28 | TGTGCCAGCAGACGGTTCTCTGGGGCCAACGTCCTGACTTTC | CASRRFSGANVLTF
17 | - | TRBJ2-3 | TRBD2 | TRBV7-8 | TGTGCCAGCAGCTTATCGGCTAGCGGGAGTATCACAGATACGCAGTATTTT | CASSLSASGSITDTQYF
12 | once | TRBJ1-4 | - | TRBV28 | TGTGCCAGCCGAAAACCCAGTGAAAAACTGTTTTTT | CASRKPSEKLFF
15 | - | TRBJ2-7 | TRBD1 | TRBV19 | TGTGCCAGTAGTATAGGGCAGGGGGCTAACCACGAGCAGTACTTC | CASSIGQGANHEQYF
13 | - | TRBJ2-2 | - | TRBV4-3 | TGCGCCAGCAGCCAAGATCGGGGGTGGGAGCTGTTTTTT | CASSQDRGWELFF
13 | few | TRBJ2-5 | - | TRBV5-5 | TGTGCCAGCAGCTTACCGGGGAAAGAGACCCAGTACTTC | CASSLPGKETQYF
13 | - | TRBJ2-5 | TRBD2 | TRBV6-5 | TGTGCCAGCAGTAAGACTAGCGTAAAGACCCAGTACTTC | CASSKTSVKTQYF
18 | - | TRBJ2-6 | TRBD1 | TRBV18 | TGTGCCAGCTCACCGCCGGGACAGGGGTTTCCTGGGGCCAACGTCCTGACTTTC | CASSPPGQGFPGANVLTF
15 | - | TRBJ2-1 | - | TRBV11-3 | TGTGCCAGCAGCTCCGTCACAGGATACTACAATGAGCAGTTCTTC | CASSSVTGYYNEQFF
17 | - | TRBJ2-3 | TRBD1 | TRBV5-8 | TGTGCCAGCAGCTACGACGGGACAGGGGCCGGGGCAGATACGCAGTATTTT | CASSYDGTGAGADTQYF
14 | few | TRBJ1-1 | TRBD1 | TRBV10-3 | TGTGCGGGAAGGGACAGGGGGCTGGATACTGAAGCTTTCTTT | CAGRDRGLDTEAFF
13 | - | TRBJ2-7 | - | TRBV10-1 | TGCGCCAGCAGTGAGGGCTTGAGGGACGAGCAGTACTTC | CASSEGLRDEQYF
13 | - | TRBJ2-7 | TRBD1 | TRBV30 | TGTGCCTGGAGTTTTGACAGGGGCTACGAGCAGTACTTC | CAWSFDRGYEQYF
15 | - | TRBJ1-3 | - | TRBV19 | TGTGCCAGTAGATCCGGACACGGTGGTGGAAACACCATATATTTT | CASRSGHGGGNTIYF
17 | - | TRBJ2-3 | TRBD1 | TRBV24-1 | TGTGCCACCAGTGACTCTGGGACAGGGGTGGGGGCAGATACGCAGTATTTT | CATSDSGTGVGADTQYF
15 | once | TRBJ2-7 | TRBD2 | TRBV5-1 | TGCGCCAGCAGCTTGGGTAGCGGGGTAGCTTACGAGCAGTACTTC | CASSLGSGVAYEQYF
15 | - | TRBJ1-5 | - | TRBV3-1/TRBV3-2 | TGTGCCAGCAGCCAAGGAATCCAGATCAATCAGCCCCAGCATTTT | CASSQGIQINQPQHF
18 | - | TRBJ2-5 | TRBD2 | TRBV28 | TGTGCCAGCAGTTTACGGCTAGCGGGAGGGCCAGGTAGAGAGACCCAGTACTTC | CASSLRLAGGPGRETQYF
11 | - | TRBJ1-2 | - | TRBV24-1 | TGTGCCACCAGTGGGGCCTATGGCTACACCTTC | CATSGAYGYTF
16 | - | TRBJ1-1 | - | TRBV5-1 | TGCGCCAGCAGCTATCAGGGCGCCGGAACTGGGAATGAAGCTTTCTTT | CASSYQGAGTGNEAFF
15 | - | TRBJ1-4 | - | TRBV10-3 | TGTGCCATCAGCCCGGGGGACGCCCGAGGAGAAAAACTGTTTTTT | CAISPGDARGEKLFF
12 | - | TRBJ1-5 | TRBD1 | TRBV6-5 | TGTGCCAGCAGAACAGGGGACCAGCCCCAGCATTTT | CASRTGDQPQHF
16 | - | TRBJ2-3 | TRBD1 | TRBV2 | TGTGCCAGCAGTGGTGGGATGGGACAGGGTTCAGATACGCAGTATTTT | CASSGGMGQGSDTQYF
17 | - | TRBJ2-7 | TRBD2 | TRBV9 | TGTGCCAGCAGCGTAGGGGCTAGCGGGATTGCTGTTGGCGAGCAGTACTTC | CASSVGASGIAVGEQYF
11 | - | TRBJ2-3 | - | TRBV10-3 | TGTGCCATCTGGAGGACAGATACGCAGTATTTT | CAIWRTDTQYF
14 | - | TRBJ1-2 | - | TRBV6-5 | TGTGCCAGCAGGACGGGCCCAGGGGACGGCGGCTACACCTTC | CASRTGPGDGGYTF